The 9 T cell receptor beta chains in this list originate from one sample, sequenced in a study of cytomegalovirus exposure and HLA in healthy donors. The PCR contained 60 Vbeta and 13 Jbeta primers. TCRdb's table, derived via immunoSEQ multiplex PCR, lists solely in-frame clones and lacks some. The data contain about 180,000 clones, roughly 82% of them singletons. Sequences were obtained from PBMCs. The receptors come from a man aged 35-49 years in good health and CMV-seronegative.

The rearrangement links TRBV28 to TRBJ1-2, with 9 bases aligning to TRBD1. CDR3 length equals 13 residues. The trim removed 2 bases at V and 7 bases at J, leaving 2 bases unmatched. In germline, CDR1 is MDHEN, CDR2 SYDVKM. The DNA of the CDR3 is TGTGCCAGCAGTTTAGGGACAGGGTCTGGCTACACCTTC. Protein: CASSLGTGSGYTF.

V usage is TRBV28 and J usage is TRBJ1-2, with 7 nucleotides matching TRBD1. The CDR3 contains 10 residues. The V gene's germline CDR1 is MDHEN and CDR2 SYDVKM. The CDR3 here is CSTGVNGYTF. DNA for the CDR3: TGTTCCACAGGGGTGAATGGCTACACCTTC.

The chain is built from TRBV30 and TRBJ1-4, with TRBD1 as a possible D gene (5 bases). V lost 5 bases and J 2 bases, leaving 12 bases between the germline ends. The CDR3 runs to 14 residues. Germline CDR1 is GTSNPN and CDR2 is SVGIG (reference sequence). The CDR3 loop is CAWLPRATNEKLFF. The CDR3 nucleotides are TGTGCCTGGCTCCCCAGGGCTACTAATGAAAAACTGTTTTTT. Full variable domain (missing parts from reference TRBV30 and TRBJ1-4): SQTIHQWPATLVQPVGSPLSLECTVEGTSNPNLYWYRQAAGRGLQLLFYSVGIGQISSEVPQNLSASRPQDRQFILSSKKLLLSDSGFYLCAWLPRATNEKLFFGSGTQLSVL.

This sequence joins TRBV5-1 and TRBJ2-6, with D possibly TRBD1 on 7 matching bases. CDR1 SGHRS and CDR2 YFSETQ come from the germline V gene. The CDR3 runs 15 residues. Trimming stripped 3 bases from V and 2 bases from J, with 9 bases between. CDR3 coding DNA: TGCGCCAGCAGCTCAGGGGGGACTGGGGCCAACGTCCTGACTTTC. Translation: CASSSGGTGANVLTF.

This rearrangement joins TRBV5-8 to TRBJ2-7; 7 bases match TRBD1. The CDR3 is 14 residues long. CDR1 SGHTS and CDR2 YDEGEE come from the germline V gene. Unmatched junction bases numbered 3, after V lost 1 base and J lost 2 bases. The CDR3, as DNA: TGTGCCAGCAGCTTGAGGCAGGGGGCCTACGAGCAGTACTTC. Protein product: CASSLRQGAYEQYF.

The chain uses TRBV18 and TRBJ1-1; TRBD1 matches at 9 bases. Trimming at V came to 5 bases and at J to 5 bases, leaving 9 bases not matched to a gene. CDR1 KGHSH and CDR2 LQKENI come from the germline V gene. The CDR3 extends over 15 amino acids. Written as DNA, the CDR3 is TGTGCCAGCTCATCGTCGGGACAGGGTATTACTGAAGCTTTCTTT. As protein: CASSSSGQGITEAFF.

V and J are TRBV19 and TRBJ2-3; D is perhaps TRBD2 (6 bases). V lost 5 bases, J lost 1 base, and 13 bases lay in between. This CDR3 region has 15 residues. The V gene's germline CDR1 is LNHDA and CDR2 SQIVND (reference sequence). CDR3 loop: CASSGPGDGTDTQYF. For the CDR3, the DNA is TGTGCCAGTAGTGGACCGGGGGACGGCACAGATACGCAGTATTTT. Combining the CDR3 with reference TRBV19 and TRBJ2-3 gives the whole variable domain DGGITQSPKYLFRKEGQNVTLSCEQNLNHDAMYWYRQDPGQGLRLIYYSQIVNDFQKGDIAEGYSVSREKKESFPLTVTSAQKNPTAFYLCASSGPGDGTDTQYFGPGTRLTVL.

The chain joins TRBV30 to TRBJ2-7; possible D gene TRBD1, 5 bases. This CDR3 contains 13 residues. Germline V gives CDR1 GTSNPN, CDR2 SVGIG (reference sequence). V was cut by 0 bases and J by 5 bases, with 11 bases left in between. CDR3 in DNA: TGTGCCTGGAGTGTAGGGTTAGGGGACGAGCAGTACTTC. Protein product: CAWSVGLGDEQYF.

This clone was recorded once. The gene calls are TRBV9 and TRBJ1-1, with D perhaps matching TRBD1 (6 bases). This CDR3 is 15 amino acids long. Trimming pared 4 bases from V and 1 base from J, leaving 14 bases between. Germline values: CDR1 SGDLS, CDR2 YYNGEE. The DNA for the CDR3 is TGTGCCAGCAGCCCCACAGGGAGCCCGAACACTGAAGCTTTCTTT. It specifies CASSPTGSPNTEAFF.